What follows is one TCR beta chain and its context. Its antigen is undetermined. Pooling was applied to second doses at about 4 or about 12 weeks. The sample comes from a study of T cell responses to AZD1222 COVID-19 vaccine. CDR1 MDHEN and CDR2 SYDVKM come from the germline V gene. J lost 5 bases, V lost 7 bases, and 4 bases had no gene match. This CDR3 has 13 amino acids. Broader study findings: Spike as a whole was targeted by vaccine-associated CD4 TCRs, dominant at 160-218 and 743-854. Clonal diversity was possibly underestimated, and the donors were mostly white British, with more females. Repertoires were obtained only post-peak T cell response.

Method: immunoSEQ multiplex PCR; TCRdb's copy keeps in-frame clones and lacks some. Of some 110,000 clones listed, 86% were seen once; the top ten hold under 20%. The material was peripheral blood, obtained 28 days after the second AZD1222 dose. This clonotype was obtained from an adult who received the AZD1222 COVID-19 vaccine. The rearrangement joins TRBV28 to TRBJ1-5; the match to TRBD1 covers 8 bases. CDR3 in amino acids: CASKGQGYQPQHF. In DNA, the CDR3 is TGTGCCAGCAAAGGACAGGGTTATCAGCCCCAGCATTTT. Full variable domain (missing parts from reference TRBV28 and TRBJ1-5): DVKVTQSSRYLVKRTGEKVFLECVQDMDHENMFWYRQDPGLGLRLIYFSYDVKMKEKGDIPEGYSVSREKKERFSLILESASTNQTSMYLCASKGQGYQPQHFGDGTRLSIL.